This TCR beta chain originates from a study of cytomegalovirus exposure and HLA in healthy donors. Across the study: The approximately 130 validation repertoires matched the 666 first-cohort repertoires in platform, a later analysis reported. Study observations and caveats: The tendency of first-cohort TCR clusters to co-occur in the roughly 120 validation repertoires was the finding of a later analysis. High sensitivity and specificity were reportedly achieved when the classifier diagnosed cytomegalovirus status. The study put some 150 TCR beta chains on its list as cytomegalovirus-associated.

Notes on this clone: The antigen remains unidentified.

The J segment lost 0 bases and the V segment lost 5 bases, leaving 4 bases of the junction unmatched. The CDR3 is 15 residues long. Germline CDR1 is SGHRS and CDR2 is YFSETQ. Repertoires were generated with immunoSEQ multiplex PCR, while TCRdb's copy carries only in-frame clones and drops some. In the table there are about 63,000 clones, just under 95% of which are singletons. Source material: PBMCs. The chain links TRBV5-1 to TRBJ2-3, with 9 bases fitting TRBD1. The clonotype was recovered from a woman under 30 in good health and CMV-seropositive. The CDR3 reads CASSRTGESTDTQYF. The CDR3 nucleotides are TGCGCCAGCAGTAGGACAGGGGAGAGCACAGATACGCAGTATTTT. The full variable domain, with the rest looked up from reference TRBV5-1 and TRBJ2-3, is KAGVTQTPRYLIKTRGQQVTLSCSPISGHRSVSWYQQTPGQGLQFLFEYFSETQRNKGNFPGRFSGRQFSNSRSEMNVSTLELGDSALYLCASSRTGESTDTQYFGPGTRLTVL.